The 13 T cell receptor beta chains in this list originate from one sample, sequenced in a study of human CD8 memory T cell subsets. The TCR beta sequencing libraries came from UMI-labeled 5' RACE. TCRdb re-analyzed the 5' RACE reads; it lists each CDR3 protein once, without DNA. The data show roughly 7,700 distinct CDR3 sequences, and the top ten clones hold roughly 20%. Input material: CD8+ T cells from PBMCs. These receptor sequences come from a human donor in good health.

This clonotype is medium-sized by frequency. This CDR3 is CASSWGTDNEQFF. V and J are TRBV5-8 and TRBJ2-1; no DNA is available, so the TRBD1 call from TCRdb remains unchecked. Germline-derived CDR1 and CDR2 are SGHTS and YDEGEE. The CDR3 runs 13 residues.

This chain connects TRBV7-9 to TRBJ2-1. The CDR3 loop spans 12 amino acids. The germline gives CDR1 SEHNR, CDR2 FQNEAQ (reference sequence). This CDR3 is CASSTPIDEQFF.

This chain links TRBV27 with TRBJ2-1; TCRdb proposes TRBD1, but this gene call is untestable without DNA. Per germline, CDR1 MNHEY and CDR2 SMNVEV (reference sequence). The CDR3 totals 13 residues. The CDR3 is CASSLGGRNEQFF.

The chain employs TRBV20-1 and TRBJ2-7; TCRdb's D call, TRBD1, is unchecked because there is no DNA. The CDR3 loop spans 15 amino acids. Germline-derived CDR1 and CDR2 are DFQATT and SNEGSKA (reference sequence). CDR3 loop: CSAMKRDSFSYEQYF.

According to its frequency, this clonotype is large (0.1 to 1%). The J gene is TRBJ2-5, the V gene TRBV15; the D call of TRBD1 rests on TCRdb alone, since no DNA is present to check it. The germline V gene has CDR1 LNHNV and CDR2 YYDKDF (reference sequence). This CDR3 has 14 residues. CDR3 in amino acids: CATSPGTGTETQYF.

V and J are TRBV29-1 and TRBJ2-2; the D call from TCRdb, TRBD2, cannot be confirmed without DNA. The V gene's germline CDR1 is SQVTM and CDR2 ANQGSEA. This CDR3 is 15 amino acids long. The CDR3 here is CSVELGERNTGELFF.

V usage is TRBV6-6 and J usage is TRBJ2-3. The germline CDR1 and CDR2 sequences are MNHNY and SVGAGI (reference sequence). The CDR3 runs 16 residues. Here the CDR3 reads CASSPYHVAGTDTQYF.

The J gene is TRBJ2-3, the V gene TRBV5-5. The CDR3 has 13 amino acids. The germline gives CDR1 SGHKS, CDR2 YYEKEE (reference sequence). The CDR3 loop is CASSLSSTDTQYF.

V is TRBV12-3 or TRBV12-4 and J is TRBJ1-3; TCRdb picks TRBD1, but there is no DNA to check that call. CDR3 length: 13 residues. This CDR3 is CAMRGLSGNTIYF.

The chain combines TRBV30 with TRBJ2-7; TCRdb's D call of TRBD2 is untestable without DNA. The germline V gene encodes CDR1 GTSNPN and CDR2 SVGIG (reference sequence). The CDR3 runs 12 residues. The CDR3 loop is CAWSTSSSEQYF.

In terms of frequency, this clonotype is medium-sized (0.01 to 0.1%). The rearrangement links TRBV6-5 to TRBJ2-1. CDR1 and CDR2 from the germline V gene are MNHEY and SVGAGI. CDR3 length equals 15 residues. CDR3: CASSRGQGSYNEQFF.

V gene TRBV7-8 combines with J gene TRBJ2-1; TCRdb proposes TRBD2, but this gene call is untestable without DNA. This CDR3 is 15 amino acids long. The germline V gene encodes CDR1 SGHVS and CDR2 FQNEAQ. This chain's CDR3 is CASSAGLAGVSEQFF. Based on the CDR3 plus reference TRBV7-8 and TRBJ2-1, the full variable domain is GAGVSQSPRYKVAKRGQDVALRCDPISGHVSLFWYQQALGQGPEFLTYFQNEAQLDKSGLPSDRFFAERPEGSVSTLKIQRTQQEDSAVYLCASSAGLAGVSEQFFGPGTRLTVL.

J is TRBJ2-7 and V is TRBV29-1. The germline gives CDR1 SQVTM, CDR2 ANQGSEA. This CDR3 region has 12 residues. CDR3 sequence: CSVVFQSYEQYF.